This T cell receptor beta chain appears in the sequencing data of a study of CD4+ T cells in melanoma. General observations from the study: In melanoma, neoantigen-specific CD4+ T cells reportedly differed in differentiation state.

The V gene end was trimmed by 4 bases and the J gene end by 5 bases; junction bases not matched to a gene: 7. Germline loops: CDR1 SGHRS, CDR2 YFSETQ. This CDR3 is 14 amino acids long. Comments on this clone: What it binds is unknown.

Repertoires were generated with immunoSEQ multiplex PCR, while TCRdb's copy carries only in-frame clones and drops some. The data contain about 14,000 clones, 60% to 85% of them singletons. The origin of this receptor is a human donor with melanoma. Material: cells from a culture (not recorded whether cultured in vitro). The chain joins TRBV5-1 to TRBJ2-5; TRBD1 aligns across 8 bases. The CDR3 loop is CASSRTGQRETQYF. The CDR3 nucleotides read TGCGCCAGCAGCAGGACAGGGCAAAGGGAGACCCAGTACTTC.